The 17 T cell receptor beta chains below come from one sample, sequenced in a study of cytotoxic CD8 clonotypes in ibrutinib-treated CLL. The method was immunoSEQ multiplex PCR; TCRdb's version includes in-frame clones alone and lacks a portion of them. The repertoire holds about 300,000 clones, with 70% to 80% as singletons. Specimen: PBMCs, collected at disease progression, from a patient treated with ibrutinib. All receptors come from a human donor with chronic lymphocytic leukemia.

The chain recombines TRBV11-2 with TRBJ1-4; TRBD1 aligns across 8 bases. The CDR3 spans 16 residues. Trimming removed 2 bases from V and 2 bases from J; junction bases left unmatched: 4. In germline, CDR1 is SGHAT, CDR2 FQNNGV. The CDR3 nucleotides are TGTGCCAGCAGCTTATTACCAGGGGGCACTAATGAAAAACTGTTTTTT. This translates into CASSLLPGGTNEKLFF.

V and J are TRBV14 and TRBJ1-2, with D uncertain. V lost 5 bases and J lost 4, with 8 bases in between. The CDR3 runs 12 residues. Germline V CDR1 and CDR2: SGHDN, FVKESK. The CDR3 reads CASSSGPYGYTF. For the CDR3, the DNA is TGTGCCAGCAGCTCAGGACCCTATGGCTACACCTTC.

The gene calls are TRBV19 and TRBJ2-1; maybe TRBD2 (7 bases). Trimming removed 5 bases from V and 2 bases from J, with 16 bases in between. Germline V CDR1 and CDR2: LNHDA, SQIVND (reference sequence). The CDR3 runs 16 residues. The CDR3 loop is CASSRTGGPTYNEQFF. Written as DNA, the CDR3 is TGTGCCAGTAGTCGGACGGGGGGCCCTACCTACAATGAGCAGTTCTTC.

This chain connects TRBV6-5 to TRBJ1-2; D remains unclear. This CDR3 comprises 16 residues. The germline V gene has CDR1 MNHEY and CDR2 SVGAGI. V was pared by 3 bases and J by 3 bases, with 17 bases between. The CDR3 is CASSYARQATYYGYTF. In DNA form, the CDR3 reads TGTGCCAGCAGTTATGCGCGGCAGGCGACTTACTATGGCTACACCTTC.

This chain uses TRBV13 with TRBJ2-7; 7 bases fit TRBD2. Looked up from germline, CDR1 is PRHDT and CDR2 is FYEKMQ (reference sequence). After removal of 0 bases from V and 7 bases from J, the junction contained 6 bases not matched to a gene. The CDR3 has 14 residues. The CDR3 DNA is TGTGCCAGCAGCTTAGGCAGGCCAGCGGGGGAGCAGTACTTC. This gives the protein CASSLGRPAGEQYF.

V and J are TRBV10-2 and TRBJ2-7, with 8 bases lining up with TRBD2. Unmatched junction bases numbered 15, after V lost 10 bases and J lost 7 bases. Germline CDR1 and CDR2: WSHSY and SAAADI. The CDR3 contains 14 residues. In DNA form, the CDR3 reads TGCGCCACCTCGGACGGGGGGGGACCCTTGGAGCAGTACTTC. Encoded protein: CATSDGGGPLEQYF.

This chain connects TRBV5-1 to TRBJ2-3, with D perhaps matching TRBD1 or TRBD2 (6 bases each). The V gene lost 3 bases and the J gene lost 5 bases, with 10 bases spanning the gap. Per the germline V gene, CDR1 is SGHRS and CDR2 is YFSETQ. This CDR3 has 13 residues. Here the CDR3 DNA reads TGCGCCAGCAGCTCGGAGGGGGGAGATACGCAGTATTTT. As protein: CASSSEGGDTQYF.

The rearrangement links TRBV6-1 to TRBJ2-4; no firm D call. V was shortened by 6 bases and J by 4 bases, with 16 bases between the two germline ends. CDR1 and CDR2 from the germline V gene are MNHNS and SASEGT. This CDR3 spans 15 amino acids. CDR3 in DNA: TGTGCCAGCAGGGGTGCCCGGTCCCTAAAAAACATTCAGTACTTC. Translation gives CASRGARSLKNIQYF.

This clone was seen only a few times. The chain couples TRBV7-9 to TRBJ2-5, with a weak D call TRBD1 (5 bases). V was pared by 0 bases and J by 4 bases, with 15 bases between. Germline CDR1 SEHNR, CDR2 FQNEAQ (reference sequence). The CDR3 length is 16 residues. The CDR3 region has the DNA TGTGCCAGCAGCTTAGCGCTCCAGGGAAAAACAGAGACCCAGTACTTC. It yields the protein CASSLALQGKTETQYF.

This rearrangement joins TRBV10-1 to TRBJ2-3; 9 bases agree with TRBD2. V shed 5 bases and J 8 bases; nucleotides not matched to a gene: 11. Germline values: CDR1 WNHNN, CDR2 SYGVQD (reference sequence). The CDR3 is made up of 15 amino acids. CDR3 sequence reads: CASSPASGTGGTQYF. DNA for the CDR3: TGCGCCAGCAGTCCCGCTAGCGGGACGGGAGGTACGCAGTATTTT.

The sample holds a few counts of this clone. The V gene is TRBV11-2, the J gene TRBJ2-1, with D perhaps assigned TRBD1 or TRBD2 (6 bases each). CDR3 size: 12 residues. The germline V and J ends were trimmed by 4 bases and 15 bases, with 16 bases remaining between them. Germline CDR1 is SGHAT and CDR2 is FQNNGV. This CDR3 is CASSSDRRDAFF. The CDR3 region has the DNA TGTGCCAGCAGCTCCGACAGGAGGGACGCGTTCTTC.

The chain uses TRBV19 and TRBJ2-1; 11 bases map to TRBD2. Germline values: CDR1 LNHDA, CDR2 SQIVND (reference sequence). This CDR3 has 16 amino acids. V trimming: 5 bases; J trimming: 3 bases; junction bases outside the gene matches: 6. CDR3 sequence: CASSLAGTSGYNEQFF. CDR3 nucleotides: TGTGCCAGTAGTCTCGCCGGGACTAGCGGCTACAATGAGCAGTTCTTC.

CDR3 sequence reads: CASSPQGESGYEQYF. As DNA, the CDR3 is TGTGCCAGCAGCCCCCAGGGAGAAAGTGGGTACGAGCAGTACTTC. The rearrangement links TRBV28 to TRBJ2-7, with D perhaps matching TRBD1 or TRBD2 (5 bases each). Trimming removed 6 bases at V and 4 bases at J, with 19 bases between. Germline assignment: CDR1 MDHEN and CDR2 SYDVKM. The CDR3 extends over 15 amino acids.

The chain links TRBV6-6 to TRBJ1-6; D gene unclear. The germline gives CDR1 MNHNY, CDR2 SVGAGI (reference sequence). The CDR3 has 13 residues. V dropped 2 bases and J dropped 7 bases, with 6 bases sitting between them. CDR3 in amino acids: CASSYGFNSPLHF. CDR3 nucleotide sequence: TGTGCCAGCAGTTACGGGTTCAATTCACCCCTCCACTTT.

The chain recombines TRBV7-6 with TRBJ1-4; D is uncertain. The germline V gene has CDR1 SGHVS and CDR2 FNYEAQ. V dropped 0 bases and J dropped 1 base, with 6 bases sitting between them. The CDR3 covers 15 residues. CDR3 protein: CASSLAPRTNEKLFF. Written as DNA, the CDR3 is TGTGCCAGCAGCTTAGCACCAAGAACTAATGAAAAACTGTTTTTT.

V usage is TRBV5-8 and J usage is TRBJ1-4, with D hard to call. Trimming removed 2 bases at V and 6 bases at J, with 20 bases between. The CDR3 loop spans 17 amino acids. From germline, CDR1 is SGHTS and CDR2 YDEGEE. CDR3 sequence reads: CASSLKESRGLDEKLFF. Written as DNA, the CDR3 is TGTGCCAGCAGCTTAAAGGAGTCGCGAGGGTTAGATGAAAAACTGTTTTTT.

The chain employs TRBV19 and TRBJ1-6, with TRBD1 matching 10 bases. The V and J ends lost 5 bases and 9 bases, in that order; junction bases with no gene match: 13. The V gene's germline CDR1 is LNHDA and CDR2 SQIVND (reference sequence). CDR3 length: 17 residues. The CDR3 DNA follows: TGTGCCAGTAGTTCCCTCTTCGGACAGGGGGTGCGTTCACCCCTCCACTTT. Amino acids: CASSSLFGQGVRSPLHF.